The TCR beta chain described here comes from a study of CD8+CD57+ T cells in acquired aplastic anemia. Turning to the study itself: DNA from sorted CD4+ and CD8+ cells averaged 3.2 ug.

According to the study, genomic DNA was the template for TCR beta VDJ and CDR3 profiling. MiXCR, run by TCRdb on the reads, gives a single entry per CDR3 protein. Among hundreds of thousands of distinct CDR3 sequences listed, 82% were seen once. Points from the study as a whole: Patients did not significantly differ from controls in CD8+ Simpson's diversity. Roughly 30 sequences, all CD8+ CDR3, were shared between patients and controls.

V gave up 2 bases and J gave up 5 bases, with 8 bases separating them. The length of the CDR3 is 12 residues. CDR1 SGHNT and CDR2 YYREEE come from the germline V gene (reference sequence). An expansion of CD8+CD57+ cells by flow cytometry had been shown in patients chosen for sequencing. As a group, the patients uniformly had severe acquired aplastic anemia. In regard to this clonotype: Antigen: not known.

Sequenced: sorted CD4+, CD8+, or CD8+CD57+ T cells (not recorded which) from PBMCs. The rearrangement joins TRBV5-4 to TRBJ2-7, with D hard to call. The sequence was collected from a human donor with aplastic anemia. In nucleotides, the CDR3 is TGTGCCAGCAGCTTTACTGCCGACGAGCAGTACGTC. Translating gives CASSFTADEQYV.